The 25 T cell receptor beta chains below all came from one sample that was sequenced in a study of human T cells and chemical hapten exposure. Time point here: healthy volunteer bleed at 2 weeks. Total RNA came from unfractionated whole blood. TCRdb re-analysed the RACE reads in MiXCR, keeping a single row per CDR3 protein. The sample holds over 85,000 distinct CDR3 sequences; roughly 8.5% are singletons and the top ten take 2.9%. The source material was whole blood. Every receptor here comes from a female donor in good health. Some clones in this sample may be carry-over from other donors' samples.

This clonotype was found many times. The V and J genes are TRBV10-3 and TRBJ1-2; TRBD1 matches 7 bases. CDR1 and CDR2 from the germline V gene are ENHRY and SYGVKD. The CDR3 covers 15 residues. The V segment lost 4 bases and the J segment 4 bases; nucleotides outside the gene matches: 9. The CDR3 nucleotides read TGTGCCATCAGTGCCCTCGACAGGGAGGGCTATGGCTACACCTTC. Translation gives CAISALDREGYGYTF.

This chain uses TRBV6-5 with TRBJ2-1; 8 bases match TRBD2. The V gene's germline CDR1 is MNHEY and CDR2 SVGAGI. The CDR3 loop spans 15 amino acids. The junction had 6 bases not matched to a gene; V was cut back by 4 bases and J by 4 bases. The CDR3 DNA reads as TGTGCCAGCAGTTCGGCCCTAGCGGGTTACAATGAGCAGTTCTTC. Encoded protein: CASSSALAGYNEQFF.

This chain uses TRBV9 with TRBJ2-7, with 10 bases fitting TRBD1. V shed 0 bases and J 4 bases; nucleotides not matched to a gene: 4. From germline, CDR1 is SGDLS and CDR2 YYNGEE. The CDR3 has 15 residues. CDR3 loop: CASSVGTGGFYEQYF. The DNA of the CDR3 is TGTGCCAGCAGCGTAGGGACAGGGGGATTTTACGAGCAGTACTTC.

This clonotype was recorded many times. The chain links TRBV7-9 to TRBJ2-7; 7 bases align to TRBD1. Per the germline V gene, CDR1 is SEHNR and CDR2 is FQNEAQ (reference sequence). The CDR3 is made up of 15 amino acids. J gave up 2 bases and V 5 bases, and 9 bases lay outside the gene matches. In DNA, the CDR3 is TGTGCCAGCAGCCCCACTCCGGGACAGACCTACGAGCAGTACTTC. The encoded protein is CASSPTPGQTYEQYF.

This clonotype was picked up many times. The chain uses TRBV7-9 and TRBJ2-7, with D maybe TRBD2 (6 bases). The CDR3 sequence is 15 residues long. V was pared by 1 base and J by 5 bases, with 15 bases between. In germline, CDR1 is SEHNR, CDR2 FQNEAQ (reference sequence). CDR3 loop: CASSLVGGSFHEQYF. The CDR3 DNA follows: TGTGCCAGCAGCTTAGTCGGGGGTTCGTTCCACGAGCAGTACTTC.

This clonotype was counted ten times or more. The rearrangement links TRBV20-1 to TRBJ2-7, with 7 bases that match TRBD1. Germline V gene sequence: CDR1 DFQATT, CDR2 SNEGSKA (reference sequence). This CDR3 has 11 residues. The trim removed 6 bases at V and 4 bases at J, leaving 3 bases unmatched. The CDR3 loop is CSAYRGYEQYF. The DNA of the CDR3 is TGCAGTGCCTACAGGGGATACGAGCAGTACTTC.

This clonotype appeared a few times. J is TRBJ1-3 and V is TRBV12-3 or TRBV12-4, with TRBD1 matching 9 bases. The CDR3 length is 15 residues. With 6 bases clipped from V and 7 bases from J, the junction kept 10 bases outside the gene matches. The DNA of the CDR3 is TGTGCCAGCAGCAACAGGGGGCAATTTGTTAACACCATATATTTT. Its translation is CASSNRGQFVNTIYF.

The CDR3 sequence: CASSSTYREADTQYF. The CDR3 DNA sequence: TGTGCCAGCAGTTCCACCTACAGGGAGGCAGATACGCAGTATTTT. The chain is built from TRBV12-3 or TRBV12-4 and TRBJ2-3; D may be TRBD1 or TRBD2 (6 bases each). CDR3 length: 15 amino acids. V lost 4 bases and J 4 bases, leaving 15 bases between the germline ends.

In this sample, this clonotype turned up many times. This sequence joins TRBV28 and TRBJ1-1; no clear D gene. The germline V gene has CDR1 MDHEN and CDR2 SYDVKM. The V gene lost 6 bases and the J gene lost 4 bases, with 15 bases spanning the gap. The CDR3 length is 14 residues. CDR3: CASSSHTVGTEAFF. DNA of the CDR3: TGTGCCAGCAGCTCCCACACAGTGGGCACTGAAGCTTTCTTT.

The V call is TRBV7-2, the J call TRBJ2-3; 13 nucleotides line up with TRBD2. Per the germline V gene, CDR1 is SGHTA and CDR2 is FQGNSA. Trimming at V came to 4 bases and at J to 4 bases, leaving 5 bases not matched to a gene. The CDR3 totals 16 residues. Written as DNA, the CDR3 is TGTGCCAGCAGCTCCCGACTAGCGGGAGGAGCAGATACGCAGTATTTT. It is translated as CASSSRLAGGADTQYF.

The J gene is TRBJ2-4, the V gene TRBV3-1; D possibly corresponds to TRBD1 (6 bases). Germline V gene sequence: CDR1 LGHDT, CDR2 YNNKEL (reference sequence). V gave up 4 bases and J gave up 12 bases, with 13 bases separating them. The CDR3 has 12 residues. CDR3 sequence reads: CASSPDRRTQYF. The CDR3 DNA reads TGTGCCAGCAGCCCAGACAGGCGGACTCAGTACTTC.

This clonotype was detected a few times. The J gene is TRBJ2-7, the V gene TRBV3-1; 14 bases line up with TRBD2. The junction had 15 bases not matched to a gene; V was cut back by 6 bases and J by 2 bases. Germline V CDR1 and CDR2: LGHDT, YNNKEL (reference sequence). This CDR3 is built from 19 residues. The CDR3 coding sequence is TGTGCCAGCAGTCCGGCACCGGGACTAGCGGGAGATGGCGCCTACGAGCAGTACTTC. This sequence encodes CASSPAPGLAGDGAYEQYF.

This clonotype was seen at least ten times. V is TRBV20-1 and J is TRBJ2-6; D unresolved. This CDR3 has 17 residues. From germline, CDR1 is DFQATT and CDR2 SNEGSKA (reference sequence). Deletions cut 0 bases from V and 0 bases from J, with 12 bases between. The CDR3, as DNA: TGCAGTGCTAGAGATCGCGTCGCGAGCTCTGGGGCCAACGTCCTGACTTTC. Residues: CSARDRVASSGANVLTF.

The chain recombines TRBV7-2 with TRBJ1-2; D perhaps matches TRBD1 (6 bases). The V and J ends lost 3 bases and 5 bases respectively, with 13 bases between them. The CDR3 is 14 amino acids. The germline gives CDR1 SGHTA, CDR2 FQGNSA. The chain's CDR3 is CASSFAGAVYGYTF. The CDR3 nucleotides read TGTGCCAGCAGCTTTGCAGGGGCTGTATATGGCTACACCTTC.

The V and J genes are TRBV24-1 and TRBJ2-1, with TRBD2 matching over 7 bases. The V gene end was trimmed by 5 bases and the J gene end by 6 bases; junction bases not matched to a gene: 9. The CDR3 spans 15 residues. The V gene's germline CDR1 is KGHDR and CDR2 SFDVKD. This CDR3 reads CATSAAGAGGNEQFF. The CDR3 DNA sequence: TGTGCCACCAGTGCCGCGGGAGCGGGCGGCAATGAGCAGTTCTTC.

The chain carries TRBV29-1 and TRBJ1-1, with TRBD1 matching 10 bases. Per germline, CDR1 SQVTM and CDR2 ANQGSEA. The J segment lost 10 bases and the V segment lost 7 bases, leaving 12 bases of the junction unmatched. The CDR3 runs to 13 residues. CDR3 in DNA: TGCAGCGGGTGGGACAGGGGCGCAACGCGAGCTTTCTTT. Amino acids: CSGWDRGATRAFF.

This chain links TRBV10-3 with TRBJ2-1; D might be TRBD1 or TRBD2, each matching 5 bases. The CDR3 runs to 13 residues. With 11 bases removed from V and 8 bases from J, the gap between germline ends came to 19 bases. CDR1 and CDR2 from the germline V gene are ENHRY and SYGVKD. Here the CDR3 reads CASRPSRDDEQFF. The CDR3 DNA reads as TGTGCCTCCCGACCCTCCAGGGACGATGAGCAGTTCTTC.

This clonotype was counted at least ten times. This sequence joins TRBV6-5 and TRBJ1-2; 7 positions match TRBD1. The CDR3 has 13 residues. V gave up 10 bases and J gave up 10 bases; unmatched junction bases: 15. Germline V CDR1 and CDR2: MNHEY, SVGAGI. The CDR3 DNA sequence: TGTGCCACCTGGGAACAGGGGAAGAACTACTACACCTTC. This codes for CATWEQGKNYYTF.

This clonotype was counted many times. The CDR3 reads CASRGTSVTDTQYF. The CDR3, as DNA: TGTGCCAGCAGAGGGACTAGCGTCACAGATACGCAGTATTTT. This chain uses TRBV6-2 or TRBV6-3 with TRBJ2-3; 10 bases match TRBD2. The V and J ends lost 6 bases and 2 bases, in that order; junction bases with no gene match: 2. Germline CDR1 is MNHEY and CDR2 is SVGEGT. CDR3 length: 14 amino acids.

The chain combines TRBV20-1 with TRBJ2-1, with 8 bases that match TRBD1. V lost 5 bases to trimming and J lost 4 bases; unmatched junction nucleotides: 13. Looked up from germline, CDR1 is DFQATT and CDR2 is SNEGSKA (reference sequence). The length of the CDR3 is 16 residues. CDR3 loop: CSASPRTGSSYNEQFF. The CDR3, as DNA: TGCAGTGCTTCCCCTAGGACAGGGTCGAGTTACAATGAGCAGTTCTTC.

This clonotype has only a few counts. This chain connects TRBV6-2 or TRBV6-3 to TRBJ2-1; perhaps TRBD2 as D (6 bases). Trimming took 7 bases from V and 0 from J, leaving 16 bases between them. The CDR3 runs 16 residues. CDR1 MNHEY and CDR2 SVGEGT come from the germline V gene. The CDR3 DNA reads TGTGCCAGCATCCAAAGGGAGGCGAGCTCCTACAATGAGCAGTTCTTC. Translating it yields CASIQREASSYNEQFF.

This clonotype showed up just a few times. V gene TRBV20-1 combines with J gene TRBJ1-5; D is perhaps TRBD1 (5 bases). Germline-derived CDR1 and CDR2 are DFQATT and SNEGSKA (reference sequence). This CDR3 has 18 amino acids. V was trimmed by 6 bases and J by 0 bases, leaving 24 bases between them. The CDR3 nucleotides read TGCAGTGCCGAGGGGCGCGGACGGCCGCCTTATAGCAATCAGCCCCAGCATTTT. Its protein is CSAEGRGRPPYSNQPQHF.

This clonotype came up a few times. This rearrangement joins TRBV10-3 to TRBJ1-4; 8 bases are shared with TRBD1. The CDR3 totals 15 residues. V lost 0 bases and J lost 8; bases outside the gene matches: 5. CDR1 is ENHRY, CDR2 SYGVKD, per germline. The CDR3 reads CAISESGQGGEKLFF. The CDR3, as DNA: TGTGCCATCAGTGAGTCCGGACAGGGTGGAGAAAAACTGTTTTTT.

The sample holds many counts of this clonotype. The chain combines TRBV20-1 with TRBJ2-7; the D is unclear. Germline CDR1 DFQATT, CDR2 SNEGSKA (reference sequence). CDR3 length equals 11 residues. Trimming pared 6 bases from V and 2 bases from J, leaving 8 bases between. The CDR3 loop reads CSANQAYEQYF. In nucleotides, the CDR3 is TGCAGTGCAAACCAGGCCTACGAGCAGTACTTC.

The V call is TRBV5-1, the J call TRBJ2-6, with TRBD1 as a possible D gene (6 bases). The CDR3 spans 14 residues. Trimming removed 8 bases at V and 4 bases at J, with 13 bases between. CDR1 is SGHRS, CDR2 YFSETQ, per germline. CDR3: CASGQGSGANVLTF. In nucleotides, the CDR3 is TGCGCCAGTGGGCAGGGGTCCGGGGCCAACGTCCTGACTTTC.